These T cell receptor beta chains were read from a single sample in a study of shared clonotypes between healthy human individuals. Libraries were prepared by immunoSEQ multiplex PCR; TCRdb keeps only in-frame clonotypes and omits some of them. The data contain 2 million to 2.5 million clones, roughly 93% of them singletons. Specimen: naive CD4+ T cells from PBMCs. Every receptor here comes from a man between 18 and 35 years old in good health. Some clones in this sample may be carry-over from other donors' samples. CDR3s include the opening cysteine and the closing phenylalanine or tryptophan. A D gene is named only where the DNA matches it firmly. Size tells how often a clone was seen (once, few, many) or the class of an expanded clone, and some rows leave it out.

j_gene,d_gene,v_gene,abundance,CDR3aa,CDR3nt
TRBJ1-1,NA,TRBV6-5,NA,CASSYEGYTEAFF,TGTGCCAGCAGTTACGAGGGCTACACTGAAGCTTTCTTT
TRBJ1-3,NA,TRBV6-5,NA,CASSPSGTGNTIYF,TGTGCCAGCAGTCCCTCCGGGACGGGAAACACCATATATTTT
TRBJ1-3,TRBD1,TRBV7-9,NA,CASSKRQGFGNTIYF,TGTGCCAGCAGTAAACGACAGGGCTTTGGAAACACCATATATTTT
TRBJ2-3,NA,TRBV7-2,NA,CASSLLGGGTADTQYF,TGTGCCAGCAGCTTACTGGGAGGAGGCACAGCAGATACGCAGTATTTT
TRBJ2-7,NA,TRBV11-2,NA,CASSLRTDQGSEQYF,TGTGCCAGCAGCTTACGGACCGATCAGGGGTCCGAGCAGTACTTC
TRBJ2-5,NA,TRBV7-2,once,CASSSQLASETQYF,TGTGCCAGCAGCTCGCAACTAGCCTCGGAGACCCAGTACTTC
TRBJ1-1,TRBD1,TRBV29-1,few,CSGRTGLNTEAFF,TGCAGCGGGAGGACAGGGCTGAACACTGAAGCTTTCTTT
TRBJ2-7,NA,TRBV7-9,NA,CASSLSGTSYEQYF,TGTGCCAGCAGCTTATCCGGGACCTCCTACGAGCAGTACTTC
TRBJ2-7,NA,TRBV30,NA,CAWRRGSLSEQYF,TGTGCCTGGAGGCGGGGATCTCTCAGCGAGCAGTACTTC
TRBJ2-3,TRBD2,TRBV28,NA,CASSLGSGGYSDTDTQYF,TGTGCCAGCAGTTTGGGAAGCGGGGGATACTCCGACACAGATACGCAGTATTTT
TRBJ2-1,TRBD2,TRBV2,once,CARTKAGINNEQFF,TGTGCCAGGACAAAAGCGGGGATTAACAATGAGCAGTTCTTC
TRBJ1-2,NA,TRBV11-2,NA,CASSLGPPLGGEGYTF,TGTGCCAGCAGCTTAGGCCCCCCTTTAGGGGGGGAAGGCTACACCTTC
TRBJ2-6,NA,TRBV4-3,NA,CASSSSGPSGANVLTF,TGCGCCAGCAGTTCCTCAGGGCCCTCTGGGGCCAACGTCCTGACTTTC
TRBJ1-1,TRBD1,TRBV5-1,NA,CASSLAGGEAEAFF,TGCGCCAGCAGCTTGGCAGGGGGCGAAGCTGAAGCTTTCTTT
TRBJ1-1,NA,TRBV28,few,CASSLVATRRAFF,TGTGCCAGCAGTTTAGTGGCTACTAGGCGAGCTTTCTTT
TRBJ2-7,NA,TRBV6-5,NA,CASRPRAQSYEQYF,TGTGCCAGCAGGCCTAGGGCCCAGAGTTACGAGCAGTACTTC
TRBJ2-2,TRBD1,TRBV18,NA,CASSSAGTGRDTGELFF,TGTGCCAGCTCATCGGCGGGGACAGGGCGGGACACCGGGGAGCTGTTTTTT
TRBJ2-5,NA,TRBV27,NA,CASASRETQYF,TGTGCCAGCGCCTCCCGGGAGACCCAGTACTTC